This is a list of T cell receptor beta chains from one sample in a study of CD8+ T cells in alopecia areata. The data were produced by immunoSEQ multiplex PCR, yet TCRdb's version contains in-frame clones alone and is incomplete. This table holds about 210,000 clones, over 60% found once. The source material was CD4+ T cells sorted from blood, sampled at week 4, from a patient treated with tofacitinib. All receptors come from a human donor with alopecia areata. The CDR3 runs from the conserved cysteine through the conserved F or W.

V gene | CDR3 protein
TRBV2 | CASTQPGGGSNIQYF
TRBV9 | CASSPDTFYEQYF
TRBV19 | CASSISTGELFF
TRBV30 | CAWSTGAGGYTF
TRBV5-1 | CASSLGSHEGANVLTF
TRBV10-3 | CAIEPGGINNEQFF
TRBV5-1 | CASTRAGSSGELFF
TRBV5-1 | CASSLAHSARRYEQYF
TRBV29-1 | CSFGTGTYEQYF
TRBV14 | CASSQVSGIGKNIQYF